This TCR beta chain emerged from a study of identical twins. Findings of the study overall: Twins' surplus sharing was weaker for beta out-of-frame sequences. Conclusions rested on cross-sectional statistics rather than following the same donors.

MiXCR was run by TCRdb on the 5' RACE reads, yielding one entry per CDR3 protein. Seen here are approximately 630,000 distinct CDR3 sequences, 7.1% observed once, and the top ten hold roughly 1.6%. Notes on this clonotype: Its matching antigen is unknown.

The CDR3 loop spans 14 amino acids. The germline CDR1 and CDR2 sequences are MRHNA and SNTAGT. V gave up 4 bases and J gave up 0 bases, with 7 bases separating them. This sample also appeared in a second study, on yellow fever vaccine responses in identical twins.

The chain uses TRBV6-4 and TRBJ2-1; D gene unclear. The TCR was taken from a woman between 18 and 30 years old in good health. Material for sequencing was PBMCs. The CDR3 loop is CASSGQSSYNEQFF. CDR3 DNA: TGTGCCAGCAGTGGGCAGAGCTCCTACAATGAGCAGTTCTTC.